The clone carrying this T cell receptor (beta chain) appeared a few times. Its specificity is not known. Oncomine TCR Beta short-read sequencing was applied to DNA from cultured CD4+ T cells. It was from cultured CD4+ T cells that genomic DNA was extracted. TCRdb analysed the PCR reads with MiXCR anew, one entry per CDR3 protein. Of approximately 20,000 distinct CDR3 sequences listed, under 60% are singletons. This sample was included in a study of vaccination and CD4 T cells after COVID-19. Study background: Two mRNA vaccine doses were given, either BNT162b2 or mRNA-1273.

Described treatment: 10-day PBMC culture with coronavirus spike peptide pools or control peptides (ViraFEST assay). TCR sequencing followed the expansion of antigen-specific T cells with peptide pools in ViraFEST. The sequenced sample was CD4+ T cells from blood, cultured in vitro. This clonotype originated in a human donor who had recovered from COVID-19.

CDR3 protein: CASSDPSTGLTF. CDR3 coding DNA: TGTGCCAGCAGTGACCCCTCGACAGGGCTCACCTTC. This chain joins TRBV6-2 or TRBV6-3 and TRBJ1-2, with 7 positions matching TRBD1. The germline gives CDR1 MNHEY, CDR2 SVGEGT. The CDR3 sequence is 12 residues long. With V trimmed by 5 bases and J by 13 bases, 10 bases remained unmatched.